Listed below are T cell receptor beta chains from one sample, sequenced in a study of control samples from healthy donors and cancer patients. Repertoires were generated with immunoSEQ multiplex PCR, while TCRdb's copy carries only in-frame clones and drops some. The profile shows 120,000 or so clones, 85% to 90% of them singletons. The sequenced material came from PBMCs. The receptor source for this set is a woman aged 55-69 years with lung cancer. Both conserved end residues are part of each CDR3. Fields, in order: J gene, V gene, clone size, D gene, CDR3 DNA, CDR3 protein. D genes are given only for firm matches. Where a row states a size, it is once, few, many or the class of an expanded clone; other rows omit it.

TRBJ2-7 TRBV19 NA NA TGTGCCAGTAGTAATTCAGGGAACTACGAGCAGTACTTC CASSNSGNYEQYF
TRBJ1-2 TRBV5-6 NA NA TGTGCCAGCAGCTCTTACTATGGCTACACCTTC CASSSYYGYTF
TRBJ2-3 TRBV9 NA NA TGTGCCAGCAGCTCAAACCGTATGCGTACGCAGTATTTT CASSSNRMRTQYF
TRBJ1-2 TRBV6-1 NA NA TGTGCCAGCAGTGAAATCTTTGGCTACACCTTC CASSEIFGYTF
TRBJ1-4 TRBV5-1 few NA TGCGCCAGCAGCTCACAGGGAGAAAAACTGTTTTTT CASSSQGEKLFF
TRBJ2-5 TRBV7-3 NA TRBD2 TGTGCCAGCAGCTTGGGGAGCGGGGGGCCATCCGAGACCCAGTACTTC CASSLGSGGPSETQYF
TRBJ2-3 TRBV6-4 NA TRBD2 TGTGCCAGGAGCGGGACTTACCCGAGGGATACGCAGTATTTT CARSGTYPRDTQYF
TRBJ2-5 TRBV7-2 few TRBD2 TGTGCCAGCAGCTTAACTCTAGCGGGAGGCGGGGTCGAGACCCAGTACTTC CASSLTLAGGGVETQYF
TRBJ1-4 TRBV6-5 NA NA TGTGCCAGCAGTTTCTCAGGGTACACTAATGAAAAACTGTTTTTT CASSFSGYTNEKLFF
TRBJ1-3 TRBV6-1 NA NA TGTGCCAGCAGTGACCAGTTTATACAGGTCTCTGGAAACACCATATATTTT CASSDQFIQVSGNTIYF
TRBJ2-2 TRBV4-2 few NA TGTGCCAGCAGCCAGGTCGTCCAGGGGTCCGGGGAGCTGTTTTTT CASSQVVQGSGELFF
TRBJ1-1 TRBV19 NA NA TGTGCCAGTAGTCCAGGGAGCAGAGGCCGTACTGAAGCTTTCTTT CASSPGSRGRTEAFF
TRBJ2-5 TRBV5-1 NA NA TGCGCCAGCAGCTTTCCAAACAACCAAGAGACCCAGTACTTC CASSFPNNQETQYF
TRBJ2-5 TRBV29-1 NA NA TGCAGCGTTGCGGGAGTCACACAAGAGACCCAGTACTTC CSVAGVTQETQYF
TRBJ2-2 TRBV2 few NA TGTGCCAGCACAGGGGAAGGGGCCGGGGAGCTGTTTTTT CASTGEGAGELFF
TRBJ2-6 TRBV3-1/TRBV3-2 NA NA TGTGCCAGCAGCCATTGGCCCGCTGGAGGTGCCAACGTCCTGACTTTC CASSHWPAGGANVLTF
TRBJ1-2 TRBV5-4 NA TRBD1 TGTGCCAGCAGCCAGTACGGACAGGGCGGGGGCTACACCTTC CASSQYGQGGGYTF
TRBJ2-1 TRBV29-1 NA TRBD2 TGCAGCGTTGGCTCGGGAGGGCCGAGAGAGCAGTTCTTC CSVGSGGPREQFF
TRBJ2-7 TRBV27 NA TRBD1 TGTGCCAGCAGTTTCACCGGGACAGCCTACGAGCAGTACTTC CASSFTGTAYEQYF
TRBJ1-6 TRBV20-1 NA NA TGCAGTGCTAGTTCAAAGGTCGCGCACTTT CSASSKVAHF
TRBJ1-1 TRBV19 NA NA TGTGCCAGTGCCCTAAACGGTAGAAACACTGAAGCTTTCTTT CASALNGRNTEAFF
TRBJ2-5 TRBV7-6 NA NA TGTGCCAGCAGCCCTGGGATGGAGACCCAGTACTTC CASSPGMETQYF
TRBJ1-1 TRBV19 NA NA TGTGCCAGTACCTCCTATAAAGCCAACACTGAAGCTTTCTTT CASTSYKANTEAFF
TRBJ1-2 TRBV3-1/TRBV3-2 once NA TGTGCCAGCAGCCAAAGCCTCCAGGGGGGCTACACCTTC CASSQSLQGGYTF
TRBJ1-2 TRBV19 NA NA TGTGCCAGTAGTTTGGGGCTGGGGGATGGCTACACCTTC CASSLGLGDGYTF
TRBJ2-2 TRBV5-8 NA TRBD2 TGTGCCAGCAGCTTTTCTAGCGGGAGCGTGGCCGGGGAGCTGTTTTTT CASSFSSGSVAGELFF
TRBJ1-4 TRBV14 NA TRBD1 TGTGCCAGCAGCCAAAGGACAGGAAGACCAACTAATGAAAAACTGTTTTTT CASSQRTGRPTNEKLFF
TRBJ1-2 TRBV27 NA NA TGTGCCAGCGGAACAGGGTTTGGCTACACCTTC CASGTGFGYTF
TRBJ2-5 TRBV6-6 few TRBD2 TGTGCCAGCAGTAAGCCTAGCGGGGGAGGGTTAGAGACCCAGTACTTC CASSKPSGGGLETQYF
TRBJ2-7 TRBV14 NA NA TGTGCCAGCAGCCAAGGGAGCCCAGTCAGGGCCTCCTACGAGCAGTACTTC CASSQGSPVRASYEQYF
TRBJ1-2 TRBV5-4 NA NA TGTGCCAGCAGCTCTGGGGGGGCGCGGAGCTATGGCTACACCTTC CASSSGGARSYGYTF